This entry lists 10 T cell receptor beta chains sequenced from one sample in a study of cytomegalovirus exposure and HLA in healthy donors (dated by TCRdb to about 2017). The library came from the immunoSEQ multiplex PCR assay. TCRdb provides this immuneACCESS table in a form limited to in-frame rearrangements. Some clones are lacking; in checked studies, under half of them reflect an unresolved V gene, and why the rest are absent is not known. This sample has tens of thousands of clones in its table, and 94% of those were observed once. Together, the top ten hold 0.55% to 0.8% of the sample. Sequenced sample: PBMCs. These receptors were obtained from a woman in her late teens or twenties in good health and CMV-seronegative.

With regard to this clone: The same CDR3 is also encoded by other DNA sequences in this sample. The CDR3 DNA reads TGTGCCAGCAGTGAGGGACAGGGGGCTGAAAAACTGTTTTTT. Translating gives CASSEGQGAEKLFF. The chain recombines TRBV6-1 with TRBJ1-4, with 12 bases lining up with TRBD1. Germline V gives CDR1 MNHNS, CDR2 SASEGT. The CDR3 is 14 residues long. V lost 3 bases and J lost 7; bases outside the gene matches: 0.

The gene calls are TRBV2 and TRBJ1-6; D is ambiguous. The CDR3 is 13 residues long. Germline V lookup: CDR1 SNHLY, CDR2 FYNNEI. V lost 0 bases to trimming and J lost 11 bases, with 8 bases between them. In DNA, the CDR3 is TGTGCCAGCAGTGAAGCGGCCAACCCACCCCTCCACTTT. This translates into CASSEAANPPLHF.

This chain uses TRBV13 with TRBJ2-2; weak D call: TRBD1 (8 bases). The V and J ends lost 5 bases and 3 bases respectively, with 22 bases between them. The CDR3 totals 18 residues. Germline values: CDR1 PRHDT, CDR2 FYEKMQ (reference sequence). DNA for the CDR3: TGTGCCAGCAGCACAAGACAGGGGAGGGTGTCGGACACCGGGGAGCTGTTTTTT. Encoded protein: CASSTRQGRVSDTGELFF.

The chain joins TRBV7-9 to TRBJ1-1; D not certain. CDR3 size: 11 residues. V was clipped by 7 bases and J by 5 bases, with 8 bases between them. CDR1 is SEHNR and CDR2 is FQNEAQ in the germline V gene (reference sequence). The DNA for the CDR3 is TGTGCCAGCACAGACTATACTGAAGCTTTCTTT. It is translated as CASTDYTEAFF.

V usage is TRBV9 and J usage is TRBJ2-3; TRBD1 matches 7 bases. V shed 6 bases, J shed 2 bases, and the junction held 9 bases outside the gene matches. The CDR3 covers 15 residues. CDR1 and CDR2 (germline): SGDLS, YYNGEE. The CDR3 DNA follows: TGTGCCAGCAACGGTGGGACAGAATTCACAGATACGCAGTATTTT. It translates to CASNGGTEFTDTQYF. The complete variable domain, with remaining parts taken from reference TRBV9 and TRBJ2-3, reads DSGVTQTPKHLITATGQRVTLRCSPRSGDLSVYWYQQSLDQGLQFLIQYYNGEERAKGNILERFSAQQFPDLHSELNLSSLELGDSALYFCASNGGTEFTDTQYFGPGTRLTVL.

This chain connects TRBV19 to TRBJ1-3; D is possibly TRBD1 (5 bases). The CDR3 sequence is 13 residues long. Trimming took 4 bases from V and 6 from J, leaving 10 bases between them. Germline V gene data show CDR1 as LNHDA and CDR2 as SQIVND (reference sequence). Here the CDR3 reads CASSRQRQNTIYF. CDR3 nucleotide sequence: TGTGCCAGTAGTAGACAGCGCCAAAACACCATATATTTT.

The chain has TRBV21-1 and TRBJ2-2; whether TRBD1, the table's D call, matches the DNA was not checked. TRBV21-1 is assigned pseudogene status. The CDR3 runs 15 residues. CDR3 loop: CPDPSCRAYTGELFF. CDR3 in DNA: TGTCCCGATCCCTCGTGCAGGGCATACACCGGGGAGCTGTTTTTT.

V and J are TRBV14 and TRBJ2-5; 7 nucleotides agree with TRBD2. The germline gives CDR1 SGHDN, CDR2 FVKESK. V shed 2 bases, J shed 4 bases, and the junction held 13 bases outside the gene matches. The CDR3 loop spans 17 amino acids. The CDR3 protein is CASSQPTGGAGRETQYF. In DNA form, the CDR3 reads TGTGCCAGCAGCCAACCAACCGGAGGAGCGGGGAGAGAGACCCAGTACTTC.

The chain links TRBV2 to TRBJ2-2, with TRBD1 matching 10 bases. The CDR3 loop spans 16 amino acids. Germline CDR1 reads SNHLY; CDR2 reads FYNNEI. V trimming: 5 bases; J trimming: 1 base; junction bases outside the gene matches: 4. The CDR3 region is CASSQTGGRNTGELFF. The CDR3 bases are TGTGCCAGCAGTCAGACAGGGGGCAGGAACACCGGGGAGCTGTTTTTT.

V is TRBV7-8 and J is TRBJ1-6, with 7 bases fitting TRBD1. Trimming took 3 bases from V and 5 from J; bases not matched to a gene: 4. The CDR3 spans 15 residues. From germline, CDR1 is SGHVS and CDR2 FQNEAQ. The CDR3 DNA is TGTGCCAGCAGCTTCGAGACAGGGAATAATTCACCCCTCCACTTT. Translated: CASSFETGNNSPLHF.